Each of the 21 T cell receptor beta chains below was sequenced from the same sample in a study of T cell changes during pregnancy in multiple sclerosis. This table comes from immunoSEQ multiplex PCR, and its TCRdb copy is limited to in-frame clones, with some not included. The data hold around 97,000 clones, with about nine tenths observed a single time. The sample here was peripheral blood, taken in the second trimester of pregnancy. The source is a female donor in good health, enrolled as a control in a pregnancy study.

V gene TRBV18 combines with J gene TRBJ1-1; possibly TRBD1 for D (5 bases). Germline CDR1 reads KGHSH; CDR2 reads LQKENI. V was clipped by 4 bases and J by 1 base, with 10 bases between them. This CDR3 spans 14 amino acids. CDR3 loop: CASSLVGANTEAFF. DNA for the CDR3: TGTGCCAGCTCACTTGTAGGGGCGAACACTGAAGCTTTCTTT.

V is TRBV7-2 and J is TRBJ1-2; D call uncertain. Germline CDR1 reads SGHTA; CDR2 reads FQGNSA. V lost 5 bases, J lost 7 bases, and 14 bases lay in between. The CDR3 is made up of 13 amino acids. Here the CDR3 DNA reads TGTGCCAGCAGCCTCCACGCGTCGGGTGGCTACACCTTC. Encoded protein: CASSLHASGGYTF. The variable domain in full, completed from reference TRBV7-2 and TRBJ1-2, reads GAGVSQSPSNKVTEKGKDVELRCDPISGHTALYWYRQSLGQGLEFLIYFQGNSAPDKSGLPSDRFSAERTGGSVSTLTIQRTQQEDSAVYLCASSLHASGGYTFGSGTRLTVV.

The J gene is TRBJ1-2, the V gene TRBV5-1; 12 positions match TRBD1. The CDR3 totals 16 residues. The V and J ends lost 4 bases and 8 bases, in that order; junction bases with no gene match: 12. Germline V gene data show CDR1 as SGHRS and CDR2 as YFSETQ. CDR3 in amino acids: CASSETPGQGAGGYTF. As DNA, the CDR3 is TGCGCCAGCAGCGAGACGCCGGGACAGGGGGCCGGGGGCTACACCTTC.

Here the CDR3 DNA reads TGTGCCATTAGCAGGGGTCGCGGCACCGGGGAGCTGTTTTTT. Its protein is CAISRGRGTGELFF. The chain is built from TRBV19 and TRBJ2-2; tentatively, D is TRBD1 (6 bases). CDR1 and CDR2 from the germline V gene are LNHDA and SQIVND (reference sequence). The CDR3 consists of 14 residues. Trimming left V 10 bases short and J 4 bases short, with 16 bases between.

The chain employs TRBV19 and TRBJ1-2; no clear D gene. V lost 1 base, J lost 7 bases, and 7 bases lay in between. Germline values: CDR1 LNHDA, CDR2 SQIVND (reference sequence). This CDR3 is 12 amino acids long. The CDR3 is CASSIGELGYTF. For the CDR3, the DNA is TGTGCCAGTAGTATAGGGGAGCTTGGCTACACCTTC. The whole variable domain, filled in from reference TRBV19 and TRBJ1-2, reads DGGITQSPKYLFRKEGQNVTLSCEQNLNHDAMYWYRQDPGQGLRLIYYSQIVNDFQKGDIAEGYSVSREKKESFPLTVTSAQKNPTAFYLCASSIGELGYTFGSGTRLTVV.

The gene calls are TRBV5-1 and TRBJ1-2, with a possible D match to TRBD1 (5 bases). The CDR3 is made up of 15 amino acids. Trimming left V 4 bases short and J 4 bases short, with 17 bases between. Looked up from germline, CDR1 is SGHRS and CDR2 is YFSETQ. CDR3 amino acids: CASSAGTAEVYGYTF. The CDR3 bases are TGCGCCAGCAGCGCCGGGACTGCCGAGGTCTATGGCTACACCTTC.

The CDR3 is CASSRTSGGTDTQYF. In DNA, the CDR3 is TGTGCCAGTAGTCGGACTAGCGGGGGCACAGATACGCAGTATTTT. The chain couples TRBV19 to TRBJ2-3; TRBD2 aligns across 12 bases. Germline CDR1 and CDR2: LNHDA and SQIVND (reference sequence). The CDR3 loop spans 15 amino acids. V was pared by 5 bases and J by 1 base, with 1 base of the junction left unmatched.

The chain employs TRBV19 and TRBJ1-1, with 7 bases matching TRBD1. The CDR3 consists of 17 residues. With V trimmed by 0 bases and J by 3 bases, 10 bases remained unmatched. From germline, CDR1 is LNHDA and CDR2 SQIVND (reference sequence). DNA for the CDR3: TGTGCCAGTAGTATAGATTGGTCAGGGGGTCGTGACACTGAAGCTTTCTTT. It yields the protein CASSIDWSGGRDTEAFF.

This sequence joins TRBV14 and TRBJ2-7; 10 bases match TRBD2. Germline V gene data show CDR1 as SGHDN and CDR2 as FVKESK. V shed 4 bases and J 3 bases; nucleotides not matched to a gene: 9. The CDR3 runs to 16 residues. CDR3 sequence reads: CASSRVTSGIFYEQYF. CDR3 bases: TGTGCCAGCAGCCGAGTTACTAGCGGGATTTTCTACGAGCAGTACTTC. Supplemented by reference TRBV14 and TRBJ2-7, the full variable domain reads EAGVTQFPSHSVIEKGQTVTLRCDPISGHDNLYWYRRVMGKEIKFLLHFVKESKQDESGMPNNRFLAERTGGTYSTLKVQPAELEDSGVYFCASSRVTSGIFYEQYFGPGTRLTVT.

The V gene is TRBV9, the J gene TRBJ2-3; 9 nucleotides match TRBD2. CDR1 and CDR2 (germline): SGDLS, YYNGEE. The CDR3 is 15 amino acids. The junction had 4 bases not matched to a gene; V was cut back by 3 bases and J by 2 bases. CDR3 sequence reads: CASSASGATTDTQYF. CDR3 bases: TGTGCCAGCAGCGCTAGCGGGGCGACCACAGATACGCAGTATTTT.

The chain uses TRBV6-5 and TRBJ1-2; D possibly corresponds to TRBD1 (5 bases). V lost 0 bases to trimming and J lost 8 bases, with 10 bases between them. Germline CDR1 and CDR2: MNHEY and SVGAGI. This CDR3 region has 13 residues. The CDR3 bases are TGTGCCAGCAGTTACTCGCAGGGCGGCGGCTACACCTTC. Translating it yields CASSYSQGGGYTF.

A single count supports this clone. The chain joins TRBV11-3 to TRBJ2-3; tentative D call: TRBD2 (6 bases). The germline V gene has CDR1 SGHNT and CDR2 YENEEA. This CDR3 spans 15 amino acids. V lost 1 base, J lost 2 bases, and 10 bases lay in between. The CDR3 loop reads CASSLVGGPTDTQYF. CDR3 nucleotides: TGTGCCAGCAGCTTAGTCGGAGGGCCCACAGATACGCAGTATTTT.

The chain employs TRBV25-1 and TRBJ1-2; TRBD1 aligns across 9 bases. The CDR3 is 13 amino acids. Germline loops: CDR1 MGHDK, CDR2 SYGVNS. V shed 9 bases and J 6 bases; nucleotides not matched to a gene: 8. In DNA, the CDR3 is TGTGCCAGTCGAGGACAGGGGAGAAATGGCTACACCTTC. This sequence encodes CASRGQGRNGYTF.

The chain has TRBV11-2 and TRBJ2-5, with TRBD1 matching over 7 bases. Per germline, CDR1 SGHAT and CDR2 FQNNGV. The CDR3 consists of 14 residues. Trimming at V came to 7 bases and at J to 2 bases, leaving 7 bases not matched to a gene. The CDR3 loop is CASNSYRGQETQYF. For the CDR3, the DNA is TGTGCCAGCAACTCCTACAGGGGACAAGAGACCCAGTACTTC.

The J gene is TRBJ2-7, the V gene TRBV5-1, with 13 bases identical to TRBD2. Trimming removed 3 bases from V and 3 bases from J; junction bases left unmatched: 6. The CDR3 extends over 16 amino acids. Germline CDR1 and CDR2: SGHRS and YFSETQ. CDR3 nucleotide sequence: TGCGCCAGCAGCTCCCGACTAGCGGGGGGCCACTACGAGCAGTACTTC. Encoded protein: CASSSRLAGGHYEQYF.

This clone showed up just once. This chain links TRBV21-1 with TRBJ2-1; TRBD2, as called in the table, went unchecked against the DNA. TRBV21-1 is a listed pseudogene. The CDR3 totals 21 residues. The CDR3 is CASSKATGPTRRAGPYNEQFF. Here the CDR3 DNA reads TGTGCCAGCAGCAAAGCTACGGGTCCTACGCGTCGAGCGGGACCCTACAATGAGCAGTTCTTC.

This rearrangement joins TRBV4-1 to TRBJ2-7; 10 nucleotides align to TRBD2. The length of the CDR3 is 14 residues. V dropped 5 bases and J dropped 3; count of bases not matched to a gene: 4. Germline-derived CDR1 and CDR2 are MGHRA and YSYEKL. The CDR3 is CASSALAGRYEQYF. CDR3 bases: TGCGCCAGCAGCGCACTAGCGGGACGCTACGAGCAGTACTTC.

This CDR3 reads CASSLEAGDDSPLHF. CDR3 bases: TGTGCCAGCAGCTTAGAGGCAGGGGATGATTCACCCCTCCACTTT. This chain connects TRBV7-2 to TRBJ1-6; D might be TRBD1 (6 bases). The CDR3 consists of 15 residues. Trimming removed 1 base at V and 8 bases at J, with 12 bases between. Germline V lookup: CDR1 SGHTA, CDR2 FQGNSA. Full variable domain (rest looked up from reference TRBV7-2 and TRBJ1-6): GAGVSQSPSNKVTEKGKDVELRCDPISGHTALYWYRQSLGQGLEFLIYFQGNSAPDKSGLPSDRFSAERTGGSVSTLTIQRTQQEDSAVYLCASSLEAGDDSPLHFGNGTRLTVT.

The chain has TRBV7-8 and TRBJ2-1; D perhaps matches TRBD1 (7 bases). V lost 5 bases to trimming and J lost 8 bases, with 10 bases between them. Germline V gene data show CDR1 as SGHVS and CDR2 as FQNEAQ. This CDR3 is 12 amino acids long. This chain's CDR3 is CASSPRGDEQFF. DNA of the CDR3: TGTGCCAGCAGCCCCAGGGGGGATGAGCAGTTCTTC.

This clone came up once. The chain carries TRBV9 and TRBJ2-7; D call uncertain. Germline lookup yields CDR1 SGDLS and CDR2 YYNGEE. The CDR3 covers 16 residues. Trimming shortened V by 4 bases and J by 1 base, and 18 bases separated the two germline ends. DNA of the CDR3: TGTGCCAGCAGCCCCCGCGAAGACACCCGATCCTACGAGCAGTACTTC. Protein: CASSPREDTRSYEQYF.

This clone was recorded only once. This sequence joins TRBV6-4 and TRBJ1-1, with 9 bases fitting TRBD1. From germline, CDR1 is MRHNA and CDR2 SNTAGT. The CDR3 has 15 amino acids. J was trimmed by 8 bases and V by 4 bases; bases with no gene match: 11. CDR3 region: CASSVEDRGGIEAFF. The CDR3 bases are TGTGCCAGCAGTGTCGAAGACAGGGGGGGTATAGAAGCTTTCTTT.